This T cell receptor (beta chain) was sequenced during a study of blood T cell repertoires in COVID-19. Germline CDR1 reads SGHTS; CDR2 reads YDEGEE. CDR3 length: 15 amino acids. V lost 3 bases and J 6 bases, leaving 18 bases between the germline ends. The protocol was immunoSEQ multiplex PCR, while the TCRdb copy is restricted to in-frame clones and leaves out a portion. The sample carries roughly 200,000 clones, around 83% recorded once. The clonotype was recovered from a man in his forties or fifties who had recovered from COVID-19. This chain links TRBV5-8 with TRBJ1-2; D is possibly TRBD1 (6 bases). The sample was PBMCs or T cells enriched from blood (not recorded which). CDR3 residues: CASSSAGGRIHGYTF. For the CDR3, the DNA is TGTGCCAGCAGCTCGGCGGGGGGGCGCATCCATGGCTACACCTTC.